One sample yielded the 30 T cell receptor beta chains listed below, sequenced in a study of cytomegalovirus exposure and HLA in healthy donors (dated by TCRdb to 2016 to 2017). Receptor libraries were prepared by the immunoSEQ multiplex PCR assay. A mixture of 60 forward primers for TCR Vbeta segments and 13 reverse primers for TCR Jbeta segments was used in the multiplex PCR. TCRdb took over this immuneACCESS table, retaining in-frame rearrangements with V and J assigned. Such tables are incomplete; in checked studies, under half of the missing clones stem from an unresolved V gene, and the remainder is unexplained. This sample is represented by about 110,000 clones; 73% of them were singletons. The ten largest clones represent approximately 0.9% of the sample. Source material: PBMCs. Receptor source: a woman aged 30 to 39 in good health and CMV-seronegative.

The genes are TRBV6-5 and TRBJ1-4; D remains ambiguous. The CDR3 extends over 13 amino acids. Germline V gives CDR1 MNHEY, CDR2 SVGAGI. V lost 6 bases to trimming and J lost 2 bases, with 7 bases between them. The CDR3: CASSPFTNEKLFF. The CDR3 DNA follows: TGTGCCAGCAGCCCCTTTACTAATGAAAAACTGTTTTTT.

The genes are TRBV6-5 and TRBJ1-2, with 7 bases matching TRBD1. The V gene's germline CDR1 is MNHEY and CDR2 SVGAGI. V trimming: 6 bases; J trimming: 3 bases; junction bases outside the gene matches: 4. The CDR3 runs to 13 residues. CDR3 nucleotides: TGTGCCAGCAGGTCCGACAGGGACTATGGCTACACCTTC. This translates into CASRSDRDYGYTF.

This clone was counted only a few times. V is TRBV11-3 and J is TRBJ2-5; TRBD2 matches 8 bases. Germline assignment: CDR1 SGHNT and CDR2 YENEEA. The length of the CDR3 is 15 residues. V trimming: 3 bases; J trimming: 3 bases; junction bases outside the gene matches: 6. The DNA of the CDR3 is TGTGCCAGCAGCTTGGGCGGGACTAGGGAAGAGACCCAGTACTTC. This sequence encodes CASSLGGTREETQYF.

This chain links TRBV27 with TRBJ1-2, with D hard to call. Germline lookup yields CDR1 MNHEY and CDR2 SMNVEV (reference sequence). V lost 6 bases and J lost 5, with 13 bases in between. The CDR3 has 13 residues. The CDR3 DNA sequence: TGTGCCAGCAGAGACCGGGGAAATTATGGCTACACCTTC. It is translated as CASRDRGNYGYTF.

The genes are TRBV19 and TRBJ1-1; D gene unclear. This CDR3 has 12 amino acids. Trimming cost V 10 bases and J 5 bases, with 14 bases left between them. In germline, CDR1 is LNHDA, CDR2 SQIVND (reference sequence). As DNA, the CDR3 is TGTGCCACAAAGACATCCCTGACTGAAGCTTTCTTT. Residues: CATKTSLTEAFF.

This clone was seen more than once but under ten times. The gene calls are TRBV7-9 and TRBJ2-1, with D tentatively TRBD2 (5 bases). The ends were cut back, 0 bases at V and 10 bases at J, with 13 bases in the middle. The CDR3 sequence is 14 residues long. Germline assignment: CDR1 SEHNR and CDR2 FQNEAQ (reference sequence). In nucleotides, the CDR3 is TGTGCCAGCAGCTTAGCCCTAACTAGTGGGGAGCAGTTCTTC. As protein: CASSLALTSGEQFF. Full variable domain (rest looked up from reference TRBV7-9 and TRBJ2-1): DTGVSQNPRHKITKRGQNVTFRCDPISEHNRLYWYRQTLGQGPEFLTYFQNEAQLEKSRLLSDRFSAERPKGSFSTLEIQRTEQGDSAMYLCASSLALTSGEQFFGPGTRLTVL.

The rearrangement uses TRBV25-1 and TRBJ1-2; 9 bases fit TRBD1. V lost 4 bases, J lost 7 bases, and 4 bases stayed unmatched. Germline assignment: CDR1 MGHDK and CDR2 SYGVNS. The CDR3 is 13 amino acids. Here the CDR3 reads CASSGQGVAGYTF. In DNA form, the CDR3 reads TGTGCCAGCAGTGGACAGGGGGTCGCTGGCTACACCTTC.

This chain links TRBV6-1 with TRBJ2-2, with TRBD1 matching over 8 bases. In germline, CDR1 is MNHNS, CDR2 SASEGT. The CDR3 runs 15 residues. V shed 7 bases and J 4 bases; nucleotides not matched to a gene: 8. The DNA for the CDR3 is TGTGCCAGCAAAATCGGACAGGGTCTCACCGGGGAGCTGTTTTTT. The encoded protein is CASKIGQGLTGELFF.

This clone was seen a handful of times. CDR3: CASSSRDRGARSSPLHF. Here the CDR3 DNA reads TGTGCCAGCAGCTCCCGGGACAGGGGGGCTCGGAGTTCACCCCTCCACTTT. V and J are TRBV5-6 and TRBJ1-6; the match to TRBD1 covers 11 bases. This CDR3 spans 17 amino acids. The trim removed 3 bases at V and 9 bases at J, leaving 11 bases unmatched. Per germline, CDR1 SGHDT and CDR2 YYEEEE.

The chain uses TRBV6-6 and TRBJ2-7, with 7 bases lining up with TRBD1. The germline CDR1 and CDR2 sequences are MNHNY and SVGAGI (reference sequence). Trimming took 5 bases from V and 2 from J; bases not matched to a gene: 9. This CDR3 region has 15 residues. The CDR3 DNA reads TGTGCCAGCAGTCCCCGACAGGGTATTCCCTACGAGCAGTACTTC. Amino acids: CASSPRQGIPYEQYF.

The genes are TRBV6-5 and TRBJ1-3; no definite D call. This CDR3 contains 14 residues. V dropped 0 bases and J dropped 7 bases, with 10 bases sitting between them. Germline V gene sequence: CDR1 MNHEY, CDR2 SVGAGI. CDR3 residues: CASSYSSPGNTIYF. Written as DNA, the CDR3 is TGTGCCAGCAGTTACTCGAGTCCCGGGAACACCATATATTTT.

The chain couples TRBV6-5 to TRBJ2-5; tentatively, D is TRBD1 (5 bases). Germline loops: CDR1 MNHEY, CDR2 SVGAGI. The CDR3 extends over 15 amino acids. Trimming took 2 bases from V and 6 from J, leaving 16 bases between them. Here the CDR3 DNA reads TGTGCCAGCAGTTACGGGGCGAAGGGTTTCCAGACCCAGTACTTC. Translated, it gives CASSYGAKGFQTQYF.

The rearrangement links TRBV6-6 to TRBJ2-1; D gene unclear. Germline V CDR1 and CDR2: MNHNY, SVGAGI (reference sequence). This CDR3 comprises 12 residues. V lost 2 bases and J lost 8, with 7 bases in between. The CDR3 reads CASSYVTDEQFF. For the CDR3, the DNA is TGTGCCAGCAGTTACGTTACGGATGAGCAGTTCTTC.

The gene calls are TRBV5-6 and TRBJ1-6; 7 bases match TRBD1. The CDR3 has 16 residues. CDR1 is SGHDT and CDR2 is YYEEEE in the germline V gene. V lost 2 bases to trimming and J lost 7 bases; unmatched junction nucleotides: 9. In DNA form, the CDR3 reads TGTGCCAGCAGCTTTCAGGGGGTCTGGGGAAATTCACCCCTCCACTTT. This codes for CASSFQGVWGNSPLHF.

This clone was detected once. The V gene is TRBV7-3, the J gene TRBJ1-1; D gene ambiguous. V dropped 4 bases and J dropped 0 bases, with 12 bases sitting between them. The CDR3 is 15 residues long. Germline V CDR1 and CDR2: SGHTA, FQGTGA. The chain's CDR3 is CASSSMGGLNTEAFF. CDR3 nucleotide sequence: TGTGCCAGCAGCTCCATGGGAGGGTTGAACACTGAAGCTTTCTTT.

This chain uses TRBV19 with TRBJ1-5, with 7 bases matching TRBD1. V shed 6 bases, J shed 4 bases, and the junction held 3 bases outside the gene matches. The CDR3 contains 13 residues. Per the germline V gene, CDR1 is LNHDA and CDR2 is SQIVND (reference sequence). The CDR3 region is CASRGQLNQPQHF. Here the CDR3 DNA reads TGTGCCAGTAGGGGACAGTTGAATCAGCCCCAGCATTTT.

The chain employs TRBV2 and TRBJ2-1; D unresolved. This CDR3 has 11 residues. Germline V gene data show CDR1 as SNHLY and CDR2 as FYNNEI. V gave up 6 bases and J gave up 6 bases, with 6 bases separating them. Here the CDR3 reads CASRYSNEQFF. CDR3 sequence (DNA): TGTGCCAGCAGGTATTCCAATGAGCAGTTCTTC. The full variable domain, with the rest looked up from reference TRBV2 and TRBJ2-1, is EPEVTQTPSHQVTQMGQEVILRCVPISNHLYFYWYRQILGQKVEFLVSFYNNEISEKSEIFDDQFSVERPDGSNFTLKIRSTKLEDSAMYFCASRYSNEQFFGPGTRLTVL.

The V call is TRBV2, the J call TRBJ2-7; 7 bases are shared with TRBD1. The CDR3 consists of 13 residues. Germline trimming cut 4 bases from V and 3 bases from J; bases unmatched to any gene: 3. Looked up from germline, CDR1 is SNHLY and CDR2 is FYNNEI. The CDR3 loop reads CASSAAGGYEQYF. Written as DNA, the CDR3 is TGTGCCAGCAGTGCGGCAGGGGGCTACGAGCAGTACTTC.

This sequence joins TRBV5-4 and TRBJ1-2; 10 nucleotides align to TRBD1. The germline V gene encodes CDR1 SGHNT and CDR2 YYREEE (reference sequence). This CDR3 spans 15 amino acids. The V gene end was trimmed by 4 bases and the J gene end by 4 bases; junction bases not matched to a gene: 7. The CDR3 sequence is CASSRTGGRVYGYTF. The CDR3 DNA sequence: TGTGCCAGCAGCCGGACAGGGGGGCGCGTCTATGGCTACACCTTC.

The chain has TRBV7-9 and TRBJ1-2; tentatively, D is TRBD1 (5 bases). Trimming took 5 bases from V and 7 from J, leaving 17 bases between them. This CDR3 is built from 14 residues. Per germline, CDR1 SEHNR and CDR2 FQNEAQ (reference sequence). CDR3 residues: CASSRDSPHPGYTF. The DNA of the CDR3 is TGTGCCAGCAGCCGGGACTCACCCCATCCTGGCTACACCTTC. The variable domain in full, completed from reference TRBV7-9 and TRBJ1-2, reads DTGVSQNPRHKITKRGQNVTFRCDPISEHNRLYWYRQTLGQGPEFLTYFQNEAQLEKSRLLSDRFSAERPKGSFSTLEIQRTEQGDSAMYLCASSRDSPHPGYTFGSGTRLTVV.

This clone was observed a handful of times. CDR3 nucleotides: TGCAGCGACCTGGGACAGCTTATAAACTATGGCTACACCTTC. This encodes CSDLGQLINYGYTF. V is TRBV29-1 and J is TRBJ1-2; 7 nucleotides align to TRBD1. Germline V gene data show CDR1 as SQVTM and CDR2 as ANQGSEA. Trimming took 7 bases from V and 2 from J; bases not matched to a gene: 10. This CDR3 spans 14 amino acids.

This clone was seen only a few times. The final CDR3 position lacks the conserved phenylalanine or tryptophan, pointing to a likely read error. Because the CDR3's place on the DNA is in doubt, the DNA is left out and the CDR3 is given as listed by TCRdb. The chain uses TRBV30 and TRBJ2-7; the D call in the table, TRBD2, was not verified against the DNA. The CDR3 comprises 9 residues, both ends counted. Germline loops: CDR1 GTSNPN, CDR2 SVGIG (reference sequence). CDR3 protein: CAWSVLESC.

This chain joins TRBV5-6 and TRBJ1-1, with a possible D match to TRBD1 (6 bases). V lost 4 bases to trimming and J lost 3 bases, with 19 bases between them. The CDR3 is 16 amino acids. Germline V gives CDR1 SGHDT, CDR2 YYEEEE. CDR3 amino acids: CASSQHWGRVDTEAFF. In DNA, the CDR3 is TGTGCCAGCAGCCAGCACTGGGGGCGCGTAGACACTGAAGCTTTCTTT.

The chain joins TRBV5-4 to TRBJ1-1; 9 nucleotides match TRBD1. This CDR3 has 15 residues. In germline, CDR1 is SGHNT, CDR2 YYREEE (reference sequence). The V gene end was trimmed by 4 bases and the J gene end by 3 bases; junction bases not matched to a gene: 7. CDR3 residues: CASSAPQGADTEAFF. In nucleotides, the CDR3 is TGTGCCAGCAGCGCACCACAGGGGGCGGACACTGAAGCTTTCTTT. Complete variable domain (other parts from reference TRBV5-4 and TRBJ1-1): ETGVTQSPTHLIKTRGQQVTLRCSSQSGHNTVSWYQQALGQGPQFIFQYYREEENGRGNFPPRFSGLQFPNYSSELNVNALELDDSALYLCASSAPQGADTEAFFGQGTRLTVV.

As DNA, the CDR3 is TGTGCCAGCTCACCCCTAGCGGGGGGGGTAGAGACCCAGTACTTC. Translated, it gives CASSPLAGGVETQYF. V and J are TRBV18 and TRBJ2-5, with 12 bases that match TRBD2. V lost 3 bases, J lost 4 bases, and 3 bases stayed unmatched. Germline CDR1 reads KGHSH; CDR2 reads LQKENI. The CDR3 has 15 amino acids.

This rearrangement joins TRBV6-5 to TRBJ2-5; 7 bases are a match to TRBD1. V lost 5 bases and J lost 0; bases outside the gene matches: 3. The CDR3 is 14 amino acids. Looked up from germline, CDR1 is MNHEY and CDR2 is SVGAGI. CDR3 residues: CASSVGQNQETQYF. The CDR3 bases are TGTGCCAGCAGTGTGGGACAGAACCAAGAGACCCAGTACTTC.

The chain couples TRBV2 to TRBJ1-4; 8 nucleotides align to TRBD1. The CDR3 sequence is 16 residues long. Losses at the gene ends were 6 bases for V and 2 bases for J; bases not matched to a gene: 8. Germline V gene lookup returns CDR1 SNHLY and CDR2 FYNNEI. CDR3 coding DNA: TGTGCCAGCAGGCCCGGGACAGGCCACACTAATGAAAAACTGTTTTTT. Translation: CASRPGTGHTNEKLFF.

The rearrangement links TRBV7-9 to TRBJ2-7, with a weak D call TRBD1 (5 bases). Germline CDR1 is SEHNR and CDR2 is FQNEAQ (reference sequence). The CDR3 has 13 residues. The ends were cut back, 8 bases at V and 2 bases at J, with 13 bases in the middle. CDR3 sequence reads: CASLDSLTYEQYF. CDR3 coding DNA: TGTGCCAGCCTTGACAGCCTAACCTACGAGCAGTACTTC.

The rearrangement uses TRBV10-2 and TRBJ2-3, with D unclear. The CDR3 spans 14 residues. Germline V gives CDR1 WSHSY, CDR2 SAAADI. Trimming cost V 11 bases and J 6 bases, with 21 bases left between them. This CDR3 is CAVHNDNLMDTQYF. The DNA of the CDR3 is TGCGCCGTACACAATGACAATCTCATGGATACGCAGTATTTT.

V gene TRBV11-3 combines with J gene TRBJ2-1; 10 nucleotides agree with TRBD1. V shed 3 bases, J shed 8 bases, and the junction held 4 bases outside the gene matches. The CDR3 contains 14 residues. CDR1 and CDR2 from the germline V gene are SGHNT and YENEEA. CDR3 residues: CASSFRDRGHEQFF. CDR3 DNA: TGTGCCAGCAGCTTCCGGGACAGGGGACATGAGCAGTTCTTC.